Below are 13 T cell receptor beta chains sequenced from a single sample in a study of shared clonotypes between healthy human individuals (TCRdb year 2020). Receptor amplification or capture employed the immunoSEQ multiplex PCR assay. TCRdb retrieved this table from immuneACCESS and kept in-frame rearrangements only. Not all clones are present; in checked studies, unresolved V genes account for under half, and no reason is known for the remainder. The sample table holds about a million clones, of which approximately 75% were seen once. The ten most abundant clones make up approximately 0.9% of the sample. The material sequenced was memory CD4+ T cells from PBMCs. What this sample's cell subset or site label stands for: CD45RA-negative fraction. The source of these receptors is a man aged 18-30 years in good health. Some clones in this sample may be carry-over from other donors' samples.

The chain couples TRBV4-1 to TRBJ1-1; TRBD1 is a possible D gene (5 bases). Germline CDR1 is MGHRA and CDR2 is YSYEKL. The CDR3 length is 13 residues. The CDR3 loop is CATSGTVNTEAFF. CDR3 bases: TGCGCTACTAGCGGGACGGTGAACACTGAAGCTTTCTTT.

With regard to this clone: Other DNA sequences from this sample encode an identical CDR3 as well. This CDR3 is CASSQERGPYEQYF. CDR3 nucleotides: TGTGCCAGCAGCCAAGAGAGGGGGCCCTACGAGCAGTACTTC. The gene calls are TRBV4-2 and TRBJ2-7; 7 bases are a match to TRBD1. This CDR3 is 14 amino acids long. Germline CDR1 and CDR2: LGHNA and YNFKEQ. With V trimmed by 0 bases and J by 2 bases, 1 base remained unmatched.

V and J are TRBV30 and TRBJ1-3; D possibly corresponds to TRBD1 (5 bases). Germline CDR1 GTSNPN, CDR2 SVGIG (reference sequence). CDR3 size: 13 residues. The CDR3 bases are TGTACGTCCCAGGGAAGCTCTGGAAACACCATATATTTT. It translates to CTSQGSSGNTIYF.

The genes are TRBV7-6 and TRBJ2-6; D is unclear. From germline, CDR1 is SGHVS and CDR2 FNYEAQ. V was trimmed by 1 base and J by 3 bases, leaving 4 bases between them. The CDR3 has 14 amino acids. The CDR3 nucleotides read TGTGCCAGCAGCTTAGGGGTTGGGGCCAACGTCCTGACTTTC. As protein: CASSLGVGANVLTF.

V usage is TRBV7-9 and J usage is TRBJ2-2; TRBD2 agrees at 8 bases. Trimming took 5 bases from V and 3 from J; bases not matched to a gene: 8. Per the germline V gene, CDR1 is SEHNR and CDR2 is FQNEAQ (reference sequence). The CDR3 loop spans 16 amino acids. CDR3 DNA sequence: TGTGCCAGCAGCCCCTTAGCGGGACCGGACACCGGGGAGCTGTTTTTT. This translates into CASSPLAGPDTGELFF.

The chain joins TRBV28 to TRBJ2-1; possibly TRBD2 for D (5 bases). CDR1 and CDR2 (germline): MDHEN, SYDVKM. CDR3 length: 15 amino acids. V lost 4 bases, J lost 7 bases, and 17 bases lay in between. In DNA, the CDR3 is TGTGCCAGCAGTTCCAATATTAGCCCGGGGAATGAGCAGTTCTTC. This translates into CASSSNISPGNEQFF.

To note about this clone: In the same sample, other DNA sequences code for this CDR3. The rearrangement uses TRBV5-1 and TRBJ2-7; 8 positions agree with TRBD1. Per the germline V gene, CDR1 is SGHRS and CDR2 is YFSETQ. V gave up 4 bases and J gave up 5 bases; unmatched junction bases: 8. The CDR3 is made up of 14 amino acids. The CDR3: CASSPGQGGHEQYF. The CDR3 coding sequence is TGCGCCAGCAGCCCAGGACAGGGAGGTCACGAGCAGTACTTC.

V gene TRBV27 combines with J gene TRBJ2-7; D tentatively reads TRBD1 or TRBD2 (7 bases each). Looked up from germline, CDR1 is MNHEY and CDR2 is SMNVEV (reference sequence). The CDR3 has 13 amino acids. The germline V and J ends were trimmed by 10 bases and 4 bases, with 17 bases remaining between them. CDR3 protein: CATKGRGRYEQYF. CDR3 nucleotide sequence: TGTGCCACCAAGGGGAGGGGGCGATACGAGCAGTACTTC.

Note on this clone: This sample also contains other DNA sequences that code for the same CDR3. The chain recombines TRBV28 with TRBJ2-5, with D possibly matching TRBD2 (6 bases). V was clipped by 1 base and J by 1 base, with 7 bases between them. CDR1 and CDR2 (germline): MDHEN, SYDVKM. The CDR3 sequence is 14 residues long. CDR3 in DNA: TGTGCCAGCAGTTTATCACTAGCCCAAGAGACCCAGTACTTC. It specifies CASSLSLAQETQYF. Supplemented by reference TRBV28 and TRBJ2-5, the full variable domain reads DVKVTQSSRYLVKRTGEKVFLECVQDMDHENMFWYRQDPGLGLRLIYFSYDVKMKEKGDIPEGYSVSREKKERFSLILESASTNQTSMYLCASSLSLAQETQYFGPGTRLLVL.

The CDR3 loop is CASSVESSRETQYF. The DNA of the CDR3 is TGTGCCAGCAGCGTAGAATCCAGCAGAGAGACCCAGTACTTC. The chain has TRBV9 and TRBJ2-5; D is uncertain. Germline lookup yields CDR1 SGDLS and CDR2 YYNGEE. The CDR3 length is 14 residues. With 0 bases removed from V and 4 bases from J, the gap between germline ends came to 10 bases.

As regards this clone: A much larger clone sits a single nucleotide away, making a read error possible. In the same sample, other DNA sequences code for this CDR3. The chain carries TRBV27 and TRBJ2-7, with 13 bases matching TRBD2. The germline gives CDR1 MNHEY, CDR2 SMNVEV (reference sequence). The CDR3 has 16 amino acids. DNA for the CDR3: TGTGCTAGCAGTTTGAATTTAGGACTAGCGGGAGACGAGCAGTACTTC. It translates to CASSLNLGLAGDEQYF.

The V and J genes are TRBV28 and TRBJ2-2, with 7 bases matching TRBD2. This CDR3 is built from 14 residues. Germline CDR1 MDHEN, CDR2 SYDVKM. After removal of 7 bases from V and 2 bases from J, the junction contained 4 bases not matched to a gene. The CDR3 sequence is CASKEAGNTGELFF. In DNA form, the CDR3 reads TGTGCCAGCAAAGAAGCGGGAAACACCGGGGAGCTGTTTTTT.

The V call is TRBV28, the J call TRBJ1-1; D possibly corresponds to TRBD1 (5 bases). CDR1 and CDR2 from the germline V gene are MDHEN and SYDVKM. CDR3 length: 14 amino acids. V was clipped by 3 bases and J by 7 bases, with 15 bases between them. This CDR3 is CASSLSPGQNEAFF. The CDR3 region has the DNA TGTGCCAGCAGTTTGAGTCCAGGGCAGAATGAAGCTTTCTTT.